The 16 T cell receptor beta chains below all came from one sample that was sequenced in a study of T cell clonotyping in hematopoietic cell transplantation. Measured with immunoSEQ multiplex PCR; TCRdb has only the in-frame clones, and not every one. The table has roughly 9,000 clones, 85% seen once. The source material was PBMCs, sampled 180 days after allogeneic stem cell transplant. The receptor set was obtained from a female patient aged 30 to 45 who had an allogeneic stem cell transplant, so the T cells may come from the graft donor. Some clones in this sample may be carry-over from other donors' samples.

The chain joins TRBV7-2 to TRBJ2-7, with a tentative D call TRBD2 (6 bases). The CDR3 is made up of 13 amino acids. Germline assignment: CDR1 SGHTA and CDR2 FQGNSA. V was shortened by 3 bases and J by 1 base, with 7 bases between the two germline ends. Here the CDR3 reads CASSLSGSYEQYF. CDR3 sequence (DNA): TGTGCCAGCAGCTTGAGCGGGTCCTACGAGCAGTACTTC.

The chain is built from TRBV7-3 and TRBJ2-2; tentatively, D is TRBD1 (5 bases). Between the trimmed V and J ends, which lost 6 bases and 2 bases, there was a span of 10 bases. This CDR3 has 14 residues. CDR1 SGHTA and CDR2 FQGTGA come from the germline V gene. CDR3 loop: CASRTDLNTGELFF. The CDR3 DNA reads TGTGCCAGCAGGACAGACCTTAACACCGGGGAGCTGTTTTTT.

The rearrangement joins TRBV19 to TRBJ1-2; 9 nucleotides align to TRBD1. The germline gives CDR1 LNHDA, CDR2 SQIVND (reference sequence). V lost 5 bases, J lost 3 bases, and 13 bases stayed unmatched. The CDR3 extends over 17 amino acids. CDR3 DNA: TGTGCCAGTAGTGCAAGAGGGGGAGACAGGGGGGACTATGGCTACACCTTC. It translates to CASSARGGDRGDYGYTF.

The J gene is TRBJ2-6, the V gene TRBV7-2; D is unclear. The CDR3 runs to 16 residues. CDR1 is SGHTA and CDR2 is FQGNSA in the germline V gene. Trimming removed 1 base at V and 0 bases at J, with 7 bases between. The CDR3: CASSLVGLSGANVLTF. The DNA for the CDR3 is TGTGCCAGCAGCTTAGTAGGCCTCTCTGGGGCCAACGTCCTGACTTTC.

V is TRBV29-1 and J is TRBJ2-7, with TRBD2 identical over 12 bases. The CDR3 has 14 amino acids. Per germline, CDR1 SQVTM and CDR2 ANQGSEA. V was pared by 7 bases and J by 6 bases, with 10 bases of the junction left unmatched. The CDR3 protein is CSARLAGAASEQYF. The CDR3 DNA sequence: TGCAGCGCACGACTAGCGGGGGCGGCCTCCGAGCAGTACTTC.

The rearrangement links TRBV27 to TRBJ1-6; D is possibly TRBD1 (6 bases). V lost 5 bases to trimming and J lost 5 bases, with 16 bases between them. The CDR3 runs to 16 residues. From germline, CDR1 is MNHEY and CDR2 SMNVEV (reference sequence). CDR3 protein: CASSRERPGDNSPLHF. In DNA, the CDR3 is TGTGCCAGCAGTCGAGAGCGCCCAGGGGATAATTCACCCCTCCACTTT.

This chain links TRBV11-2 with TRBJ1-6; D is undetermined. This CDR3 has 14 amino acids. The germline V gene encodes CDR1 SGHAT and CDR2 FQNNGV. The V end lost 10 bases, the J end lost 7 bases, and 17 bases lay between the germline ends. The DNA of the CDR3 is TGTGCCACCACGACCGCTTCAAAAAATTCACCCCTCCACTTT. It encodes CATTTASKNSPLHF. The full variable domain, with the rest looked up from reference TRBV11-2 and TRBJ1-6, is EAGVAQSPRYKIIEKRQSVAFWCNPISGHATLYWYQQILGQGPKLLIQFQNNGVVDDSQLPKDRFSAERLKGVDSTLKIQPAKLEDSAVYLCATTTASKNSPLHFGNGTRLTVT.

The table lists this clone with a few counts. J is TRBJ1-5 and V is TRBV18, with 8 bases matching TRBD1. Germline V lookup: CDR1 KGHSH, CDR2 LQKENI. The V gene end was trimmed by 3 bases and the J gene end by 6 bases; junction bases not matched to a gene: 1. This CDR3 has 13 residues. In DNA form, the CDR3 reads TGTGCCAGCTCACCCGACAGGGGTCAGCCCCAGCATTTT. As protein: CASSPDRGQPQHF.

This chain connects TRBV7-9 to TRBJ2-3, with 7 bases identical to TRBD2. CDR1 is SEHNR, CDR2 FQNEAQ, per germline (reference sequence). The CDR3 length is 15 residues. Unmatched junction bases numbered 6, after V lost 5 bases and J lost 1 base. CDR3 nucleotides: TGTGCCAGCAGCCCAAGCGGGGCGCGCACAGATACGCAGTATTTT. It specifies CASSPSGARTDTQYF.

The CDR3 here is CASSPTGAGTGELFF. CDR3 nucleotide sequence: TGTGCCAGCAGCCCGACAGGGGCAGGGACCGGGGAGCTGTTTTTT. V gene TRBV7-9 combines with J gene TRBJ2-2; 8 bases map to TRBD1. V lost 5 bases, J lost 5 bases, and 7 bases stayed unmatched. This CDR3 has 15 amino acids. Germline-derived CDR1 and CDR2 are SEHNR and FQNEAQ (reference sequence).

The V call is TRBV10-3, the J call TRBJ2-7; 9 bases agree with TRBD2. This CDR3 is built from 14 residues. Per the germline V gene, CDR1 is ENHRY and CDR2 is SYGVKD. The V and J ends lost 3 bases and 7 bases, in that order; junction bases with no gene match: 7. This CDR3 reads CAISEGGGAPEQYF. In DNA form, the CDR3 reads TGTGCCATCAGTGAAGGCGGGGGGGCCCCGGAGCAGTACTTC.

The chain carries TRBV7-2 and TRBJ2-2; no clear D gene. The V and J ends lost 0 bases and 5 bases respectively, with 4 bases between them. The germline CDR1 and CDR2 sequences are SGHTA and FQGNSA. This CDR3 is built from 13 residues. DNA for the CDR3: TGTGCCAGCAGCTTAGCGGGGACCGGGGAGCTGTTTTTT. Protein: CASSLAGTGELFF.

CDR3 protein: CASTANLGNQPQHF. The CDR3 nucleotides read TGTGCCAGCACCGCTAATCTGGGCAATCAGCCCCAGCATTTT. This rearrangement joins TRBV7-2 to TRBJ1-5; D uncertain. Germline V gives CDR1 SGHTA, CDR2 FQGNSA. The CDR3 totals 14 residues. V lost 7 bases and J 2 bases, leaving 12 bases between the germline ends.

The chain carries TRBV9 and TRBJ2-4; perhaps D is TRBD1 or TRBD2 (5 bases each). Germline-derived CDR1 and CDR2 are SGDLS and YYNGEE. V was shortened by 3 bases and J by 7 bases, with 8 bases between the two germline ends. This CDR3 has 12 amino acids. The CDR3 reads CASSGDQNIQYF. In DNA form, the CDR3 reads TGTGCCAGCAGCGGGGACCAGAACATTCAGTACTTC.

The J gene is TRBJ2-7, the V gene TRBV7-2; D possibly corresponds to TRBD2 (7 bases). Trimming cost V 1 base and J 0 bases, with 13 bases left between them. Germline V gene sequence: CDR1 SGHTA, CDR2 FQGNSA. This CDR3 spans 16 amino acids. In nucleotides, the CDR3 is TGTGCCAGCAGCTTAGTGGGGGGGCACTCCTCCTACGAGCAGTACTTC. This gives the protein CASSLVGGHSSYEQYF.

The J gene is TRBJ1-2, the V gene TRBV30, with D possibly TRBD1 on 6 matching bases. The CDR3 covers 13 residues. Trimming pared 0 bases from V and 5 bases from J, leaving 10 bases between. Germline CDR1 GTSNPN, CDR2 SVGIG (reference sequence). The CDR3 bases are TGTGCCTGGAGTGTTGAGACAGGATATGGCTACACCTTC. Amino acids: CAWSVETGYGYTF.